This T cell receptor (beta chain) emerged from a study of blood T cell repertoires in COVID-19. Whole-study context: Specimens from acute and convalescent COVID-19 originated in the United States, Italy and Spain.

Across 24 US areas, participants ranged in age from about 18 to 100 years. Membership in each cohort depended on participant-reported clinical history. The V end was cut by 10 bases, the J end by 3 bases, with 15 bases between. CDR1 and CDR2 (germline): SGHVS, FNYEAQ. The CDR3 is 13 amino acids. In the source study's methods: The authors estimated nucleated cell counts from reference gene primer amplification. Produced via immunoSEQ multiplex PCR; TCRdb's table is partial and in-frame only. V and J calls and clone size are as listed in that table; D and trimming were resolved from the DNA. There are hundreds of thousands of clones in the sample; over 65% occur only once, and more than 3% lies in the top ten.

The origin of this receptor is a woman aged 60 to 75 who had recovered from COVID-19. The specimen sequenced was PBMCs or T cells enriched from blood (not recorded which). The chain joins TRBV7-6 to TRBJ1-1; D is undetermined. The CDR3 coding sequence is TGTGCCACCGCCCAGGATTTGTACACTGAAGCTTTCTTT. It yields the protein CATAQDLYTEAFF.